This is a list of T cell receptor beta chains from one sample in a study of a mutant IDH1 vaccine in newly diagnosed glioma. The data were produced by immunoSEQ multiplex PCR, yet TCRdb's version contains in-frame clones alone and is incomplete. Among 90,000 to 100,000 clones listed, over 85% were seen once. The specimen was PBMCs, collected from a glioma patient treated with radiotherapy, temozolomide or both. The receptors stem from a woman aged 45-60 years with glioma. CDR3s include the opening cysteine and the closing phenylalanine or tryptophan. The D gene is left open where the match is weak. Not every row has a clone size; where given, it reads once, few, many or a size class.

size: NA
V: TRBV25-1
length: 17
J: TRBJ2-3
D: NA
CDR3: CASSGTEFSASTDTQYF
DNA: TGTGCCAGCAGTGGGACAGAATTTTCCGCCAGCACAGATACGCAGTATTTT

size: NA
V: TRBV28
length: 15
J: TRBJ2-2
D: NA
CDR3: CASSTAVLYAGELFF
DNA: TGTGCCAGCAGCACTGCGGTTCTATACGCCGGGGAGCTGTTTTTT

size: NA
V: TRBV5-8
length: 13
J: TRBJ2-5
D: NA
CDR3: CASSLRGSETQYF
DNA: TGTGCCAGCAGCTTGAGGGGGTCGGAGACCCAGTACTTC

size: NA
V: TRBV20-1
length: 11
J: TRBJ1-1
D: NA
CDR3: CSANPQHEAFF
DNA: TGCAGTGCAAACCCTCAACACGAAGCTTTCTTT

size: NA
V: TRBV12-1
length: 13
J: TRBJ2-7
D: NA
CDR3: CASSSTESYEQYF
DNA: TGTGCCAGCAGTTCGACCGAGTCCTACGAGCAGTACTTC

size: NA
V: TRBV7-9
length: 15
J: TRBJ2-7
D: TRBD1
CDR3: CASSTDRSKLDEQYF
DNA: TGTGCCAGCAGCACGGACAGGTCAAAATTGGACGAGCAGTACTTC

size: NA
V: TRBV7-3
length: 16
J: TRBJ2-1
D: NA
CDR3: CASSLISSSSYNEQFF
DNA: TGTGCCAGCAGCTTAATCTCCAGTAGCTCCTACAATGAGCAGTTCTTC

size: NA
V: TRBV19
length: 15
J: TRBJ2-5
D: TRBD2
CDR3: CASSPGLALQETQYF
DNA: TGTGCCAGTAGCCCGGGACTAGCGCTTCAAGAGACCCAGTACTTC

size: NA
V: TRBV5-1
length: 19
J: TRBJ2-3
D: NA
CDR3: CASSGPGITGDVPQDTQYF
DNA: TGCGCCAGCAGCGGGCCAGGGATAACGGGGGATGTTCCGCAAGATACGCAGTATTTT

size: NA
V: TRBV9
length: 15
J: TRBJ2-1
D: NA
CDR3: CASSSLGEAYNEQFF
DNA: TGTGCCAGCAGCTCTCTAGGGGAGGCCTACAATGAGCAGTTCTTC

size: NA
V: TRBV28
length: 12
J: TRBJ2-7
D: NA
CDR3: CASGSDSYEQYF
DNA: TGTGCCAGCGGCAGCGATTCCTACGAGCAGTACTTC

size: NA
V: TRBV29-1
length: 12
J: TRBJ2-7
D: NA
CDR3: CSVEGAGYEQYF
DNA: TGCAGCGTTGAAGGGGCGGGGTACGAGCAGTACTTC

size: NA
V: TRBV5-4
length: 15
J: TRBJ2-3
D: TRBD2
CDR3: CASSLSSGNTDTQYF
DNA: TGTGCCAGCAGCTTGAGTAGCGGGAACACAGATACGCAGTATTTT

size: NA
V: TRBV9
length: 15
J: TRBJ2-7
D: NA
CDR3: CASSVGNSGSYEQYF
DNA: TGTGCCAGCAGCGTAGGCAATAGCGGATCCTACGAGCAGTACTTC

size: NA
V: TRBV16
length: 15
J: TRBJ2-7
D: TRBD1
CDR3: CASRAGTGSSYEQYF
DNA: TGTGCCAGCAGAGCCGGGACAGGGTCTTCCTACGAGCAGTACTTC

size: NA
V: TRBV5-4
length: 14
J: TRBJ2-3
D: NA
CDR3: CASSLFVSTDTQYF
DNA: TGTGCCAGCAGCTTGTTCGTCAGCACAGATACGCAGTATTTT

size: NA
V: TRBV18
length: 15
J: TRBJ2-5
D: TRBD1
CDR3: CASSPPAGGAETQYF
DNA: TGTGCCAGCTCACCACCCGCAGGGGGTGCAGAGACCCAGTACTTC

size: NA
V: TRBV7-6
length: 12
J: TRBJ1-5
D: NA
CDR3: CASSLANQPQHF
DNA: TGTGCCAGCAGCTTAGCCAATCAGCCCCAGCATTTT

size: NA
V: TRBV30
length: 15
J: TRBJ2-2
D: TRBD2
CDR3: CAWSPGGIRAGELFF
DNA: TGTGCCTGGAGTCCGGGGGGTATAAGGGCCGGGGAGCTGTTTTTT

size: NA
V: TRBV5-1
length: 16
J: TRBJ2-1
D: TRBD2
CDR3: CASSLGLAGVRNEQFF
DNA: TGCGCCAGCAGCTTGGGACTAGCGGGAGTGAGGAATGAGCAGTTCTTC

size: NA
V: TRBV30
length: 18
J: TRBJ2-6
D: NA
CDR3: CASQIWGLSFSGANVLTF
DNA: TGTGCCTCCCAGATCTGGGGCCTAAGCTTCTCTGGGGCCAACGTCCTGACTTTC

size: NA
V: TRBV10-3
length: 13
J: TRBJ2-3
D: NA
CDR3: CAIKFPGSDTQYF
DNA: TGTGCCATCAAATTTCCCGGGTCAGATACGCAGTATTTT

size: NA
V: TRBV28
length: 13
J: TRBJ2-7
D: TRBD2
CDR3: CARGGAEFYEQYF
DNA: TGTGCCCGGGGAGGGGCCGAATTCTACGAGCAGTACTTC

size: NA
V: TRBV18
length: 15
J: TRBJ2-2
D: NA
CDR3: CASSPGLPGTGELFF
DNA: TGTGCCAGCTCACCAGGGCTCCCGGGAACCGGGGAGCTGTTTTTT

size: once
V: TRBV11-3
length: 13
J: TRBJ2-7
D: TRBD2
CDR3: CASSPGGAYEQYF
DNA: TGTGCCAGCAGCCCCGGGGGGGCCTACGAGCAGTACTTC

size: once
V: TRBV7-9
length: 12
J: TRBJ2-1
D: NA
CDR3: CASSLGWDEQFF
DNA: TGTGCCAGCAGCTTAGGGTGGGATGAGCAGTTCTTC

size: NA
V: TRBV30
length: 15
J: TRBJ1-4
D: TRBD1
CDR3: CAWSPGGTAGEKLFF
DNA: TGTGCCTGGAGCCCCGGGGGGACAGCGGGTGAAAAACTGTTTTTT

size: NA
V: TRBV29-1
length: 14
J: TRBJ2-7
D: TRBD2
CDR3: CSVGRLAGHYEQYF
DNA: TGCAGCGTTGGGCGACTAGCGGGACACTACGAGCAGTACTTC

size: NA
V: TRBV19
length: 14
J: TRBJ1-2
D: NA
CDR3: CASSRRDGSNGYTF
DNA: TGTGCCAGTAGTAGAAGGGACGGCTCCAATGGCTACACCTTC

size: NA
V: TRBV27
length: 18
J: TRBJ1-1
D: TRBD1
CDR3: CASSLRPGQEIPNTEAFF
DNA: TGTGCCAGCAGTCTAAGGCCGGGACAGGAGATCCCGAACACTGAAGCTTTCTTT

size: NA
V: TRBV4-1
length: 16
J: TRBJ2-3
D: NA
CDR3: CASSQGGLTSTDTQYF
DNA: TGCGCCAGCAGCCAAGGGGGCTTGACTAGCACAGATACGCAGTATTTT

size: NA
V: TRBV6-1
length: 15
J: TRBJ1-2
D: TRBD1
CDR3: CASSATGVGNYGYTF
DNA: TGTGCCAGCAGTGCTACAGGGGTTGGTAACTATGGCTACACCTTC

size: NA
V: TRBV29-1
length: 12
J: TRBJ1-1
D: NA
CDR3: CSVEGQLDEAFF
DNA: TGCAGCGTTGAAGGACAGCTTGATGAAGCTTTCTTT

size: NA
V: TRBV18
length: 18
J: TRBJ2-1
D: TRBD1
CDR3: CASSPPNVYRGRGNEQFF
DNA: TGTGCCAGCTCACCCCCGAACGTTTACAGGGGGCGCGGAAATGAGCAGTTCTTC

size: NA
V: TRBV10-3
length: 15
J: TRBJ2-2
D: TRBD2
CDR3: CAMKRLAGAGGELFF
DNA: TGTGCCATGAAAAGACTAGCGGGAGCCGGCGGGGAGCTGTTTTTT

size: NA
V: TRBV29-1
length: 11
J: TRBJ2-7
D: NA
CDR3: CSVEQGYEQYF
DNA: TGCAGCGTTGAACAGGGATACGAGCAGTACTTC

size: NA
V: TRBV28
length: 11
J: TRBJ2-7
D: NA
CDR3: CASSSRREQYF
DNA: TGTGCCAGCAGTTCCCGACGAGAGCAGTACTTC

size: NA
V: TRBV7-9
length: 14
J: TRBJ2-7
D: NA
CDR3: CASSPRGGSYEQYF
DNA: TGTGCCAGCAGCCCCCGGGGTGGCTCCTACGAGCAGTACTTC

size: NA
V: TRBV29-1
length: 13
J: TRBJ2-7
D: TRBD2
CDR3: CSVLAGQTYEQYF
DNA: TGCAGCGTTCTAGCGGGACAAACCTACGAGCAGTACTTC

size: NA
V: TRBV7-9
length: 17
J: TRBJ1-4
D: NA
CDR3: CASSSGLSQRGDEKLFF
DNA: TGTGCCAGCAGCTCCGGGCTCTCACAGCGGGGGGATGAAAAACTGTTTTTT

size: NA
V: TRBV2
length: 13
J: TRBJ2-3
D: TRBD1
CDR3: CAVRQGVTDTQYF
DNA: TGTGCCGTCCGACAGGGGGTAACAGATACGCAGTATTTT

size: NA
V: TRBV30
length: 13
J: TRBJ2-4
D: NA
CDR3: CAWTRLAKNIQYF
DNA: TGTGCCTGGACGAGGTTAGCCAAAAACATTCAGTACTTC